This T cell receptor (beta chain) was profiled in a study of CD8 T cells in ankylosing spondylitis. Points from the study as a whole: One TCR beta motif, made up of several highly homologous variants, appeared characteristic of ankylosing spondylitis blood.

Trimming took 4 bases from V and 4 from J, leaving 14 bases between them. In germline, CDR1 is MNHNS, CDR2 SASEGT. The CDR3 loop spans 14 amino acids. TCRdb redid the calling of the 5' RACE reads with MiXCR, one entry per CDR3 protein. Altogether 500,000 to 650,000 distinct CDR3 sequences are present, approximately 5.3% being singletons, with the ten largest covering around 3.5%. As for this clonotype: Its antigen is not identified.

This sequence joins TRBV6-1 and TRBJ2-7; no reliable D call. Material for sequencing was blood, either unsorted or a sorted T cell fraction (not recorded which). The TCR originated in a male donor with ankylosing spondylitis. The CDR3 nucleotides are TGTGCCAGCAGTGTTGGCTCCTCTAGGTACGAGCAGTACTTC. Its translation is CASSVGSSRYEQYF.